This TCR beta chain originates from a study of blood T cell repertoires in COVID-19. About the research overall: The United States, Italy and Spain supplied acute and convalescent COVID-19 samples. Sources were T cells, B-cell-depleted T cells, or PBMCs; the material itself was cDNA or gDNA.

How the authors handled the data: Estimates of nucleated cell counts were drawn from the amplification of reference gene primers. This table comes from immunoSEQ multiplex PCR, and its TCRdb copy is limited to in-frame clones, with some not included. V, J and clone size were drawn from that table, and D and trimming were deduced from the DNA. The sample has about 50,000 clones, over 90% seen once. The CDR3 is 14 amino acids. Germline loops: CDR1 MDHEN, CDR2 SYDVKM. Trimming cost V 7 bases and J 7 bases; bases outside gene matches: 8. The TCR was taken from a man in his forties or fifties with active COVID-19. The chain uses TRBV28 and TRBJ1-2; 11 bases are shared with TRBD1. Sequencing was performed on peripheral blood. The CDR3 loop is CASTLGQGATGYTF. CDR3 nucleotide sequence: TGTGCCAGCACCCTCGGACAGGGGGCGACTGGCTACACCTTC.